This T cell receptor (beta chain) was observed in a study of vaccination and CD4 T cells after COVID-19. Across the study: Control cultures used a CEFX viral epitope pool, an HIV-1 Nef peptide pool, or no peptide.

Study results and caveats: Median SARS-CoV-2-reactive clonotype numbers went from 21 to 38; this increase was not significant. It was found that, in convalescent patients, 304 of 307 vaccine-specific clones were spike mono-reactive.

About this clonotype itself: The antigen is not known.

Treatment given: roughly nine-day PBMC culture with coronavirus spike peptide pools or control peptides (ViraFEST assay). The CDR3 has 15 residues. The V segment lost 3 bases and the J segment 8 bases; nucleotides outside the gene matches: 10. Germline V gene lookup returns CDR1 SGHNT and CDR2 YENEEA. Oncomine TCR Beta short-read sequencing was applied to DNA from cultured CD4+ T cells. Cultures of CD4+ T cells served as the source for extracting genomic DNA. TCRdb fed the PCR reads into MiXCR, producing one record per CDR3 protein. The sample has about 15,000 distinct CDR3 sequences, about 35% seen once; the top ten hold roughly 38%.

Input material: cultured CD4+ T cells from blood. This chain joins TRBV11-3 and TRBJ2-1; TRBD1 matches at 7 bases. The receptor comes from a human donor with COVID-19. CDR3 coding DNA: TGTGCCAGCAGCTTGACAGGGAATATCGGCGATGAGCAGTTCTTC. This translates into CASSLTGNIGDEQFF. Combining the CDR3 with reference TRBV11-3 and TRBJ2-1 gives the whole variable domain EAGVVQSPRYKIIEKKQPVAFWCNPISGHNTLYWYLQNLGQGPELLIRYENEEAVDDSQLPKDRFSAERLKGVDSTLKIQPAELGDSAVYLCASSLTGNIGDEQFFGPGTRLTVL.